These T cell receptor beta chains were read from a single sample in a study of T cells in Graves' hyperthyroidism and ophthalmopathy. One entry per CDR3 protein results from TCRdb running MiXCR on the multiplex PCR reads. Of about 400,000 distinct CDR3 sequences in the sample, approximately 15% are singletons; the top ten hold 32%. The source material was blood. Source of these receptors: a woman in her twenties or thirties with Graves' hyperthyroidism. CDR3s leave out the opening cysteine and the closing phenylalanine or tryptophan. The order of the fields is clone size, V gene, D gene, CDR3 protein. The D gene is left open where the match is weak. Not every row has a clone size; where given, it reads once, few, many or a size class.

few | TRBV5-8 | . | ASSLGGFEGTTGELF
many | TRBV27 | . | ASRRSAAYEQY
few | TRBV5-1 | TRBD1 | ASSPTGTDTGELF
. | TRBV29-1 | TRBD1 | SVEVGTGVGYT
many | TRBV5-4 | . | ASSTGSRRYQETQY
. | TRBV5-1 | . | ASSLSSLYNEQF
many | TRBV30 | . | ASEAASAFAYNEQF
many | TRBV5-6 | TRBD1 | ASSLYRGDQPQH
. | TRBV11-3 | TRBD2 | ASRKTLAGGGTGELF
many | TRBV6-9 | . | ASSYRPNTEAF
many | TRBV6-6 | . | ASSYRFGNTGELF
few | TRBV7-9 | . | ASSLGTGMAGETQY
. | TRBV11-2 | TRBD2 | ASSPSTSGVGGEQF
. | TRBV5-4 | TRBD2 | ASSGGLAGLTDTQY
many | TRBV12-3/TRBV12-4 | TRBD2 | ASSALAGGIAGFQETQY
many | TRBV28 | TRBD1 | ASSGGQHPNYGYT
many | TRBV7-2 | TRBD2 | ASSAQGTSGSHEQY
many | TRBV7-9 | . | ANLTRCSVYYNEQF
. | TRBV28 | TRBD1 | ASRTDPGGFYGYT
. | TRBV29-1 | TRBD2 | SVEVVKTSGRAAEQY
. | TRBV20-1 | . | SATGRGRYSNQPQH
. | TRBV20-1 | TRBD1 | SGQGKDEQF
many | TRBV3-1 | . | ASSQGKSLGVYNEQF
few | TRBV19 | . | ASSHDHYEQY
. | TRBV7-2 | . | ASSLGDPWVNEQF
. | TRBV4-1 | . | ATARGPQETQY
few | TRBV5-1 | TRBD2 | ASSPLLAGVGNEQF
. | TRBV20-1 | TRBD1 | SARVETGVSEQY
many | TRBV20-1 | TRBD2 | SARDPAPRQRETETQY
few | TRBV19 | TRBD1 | ASRPGQGTFETQY
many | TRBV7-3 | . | ASSPRGGHWSTGELF
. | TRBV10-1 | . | ASAGPKGNEQF
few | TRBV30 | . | AWTDGYEQY
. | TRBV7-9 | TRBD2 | ASSRAPGGPKYTDTQY
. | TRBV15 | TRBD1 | ATSRGGGGNQPQH
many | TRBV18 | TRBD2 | ASSPLPTSGSTDTQY
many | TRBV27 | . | ASSLAGSRYEQY
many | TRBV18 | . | ASSPKGDSPLH